These 27 T cell receptor beta chains were sequenced from one sample in a study of response to subunit inactivated influenza vaccine. TCRdb called the RT-PCR reads again in MiXCR, with one record for every CDR3 protein. The sample gives 500,000 to 600,000 distinct CDR3 sequences, approximately 13% of which show up once; around 13% is in the top ten. The sequenced sample was PBMCs from blood, obtained more than 35 days after vaccination. Receptor source: a man aged 50-60 years who received an inactivated influenza vaccine.

The V gene is TRBV7-2, the J gene TRBJ2-2; 7 nucleotides line up with TRBD1. This CDR3 region has 15 residues. CDR1 and CDR2 (germline): SGHTA, FQGNSA. V was clipped by 5 bases and J by 0 bases; unmatched bases: 3. The CDR3 spells CASSEGQSNTGELFF. CDR3 nucleotides: TGTGCCAGCAGCGAGGGACAGTCGAACACCGGGGAGCTGTTTTTT.

This clonotype was picked up a small number of times. J is TRBJ1-5 and V is TRBV20-1; maybe TRBD1 (6 bases). The CDR3 loop spans 12 amino acids. Germline V CDR1 and CDR2: DFQATT, SNEGSKA (reference sequence). V was shortened by 6 bases and J by 8 bases, with 14 bases between the two germline ends. The chain's CDR3 is CSAGDRSEPQHF. The CDR3, as DNA: TGCAGTGCCGGTGACAGGTCTGAGCCCCAGCATTTT.

The chain couples TRBV27 to TRBJ1-6, with D unresolved. CDR1 and CDR2 from the germline V gene are MNHEY and SMNVEV (reference sequence). CDR3 length equals 18 residues. V lost 0 bases to trimming and J lost 0 bases, with 12 bases between them. This CDR3 reads CASSLSSAGSSYNSPLHF. CDR3 nucleotides: TGTGCCAGCAGTTTATCGTCCGCGGGGAGCTCCTATAATTCACCCCTCCACTTT.

This clonotype was counted only a few times. The chain recombines TRBV29-1 with TRBJ2-3; D gene uncertain. Per the germline V gene, CDR1 is SQVTM and CDR2 is ANQGSEA. This CDR3 is 15 amino acids long. The V end lost 3 bases, the J end lost 4 bases, and 17 bases lay between the germline ends. CDR3: CSVDDPEAWADTQYF. The CDR3 DNA is TGCAGCGTTGACGACCCCGAGGCGTGGGCAGATACGCAGTATTTT.

This clonotype was picked up a small number of times. A read error may produce the germline difference seen at one junction end. The CDR3 spells CSATKPTSGAQGTQYF. The CDR3, as DNA: TGCAGTGCTACCAAACCGACTAGCGGTGCCCAAGGGACCCAGTACTTC. The chain recombines TRBV20-1 with TRBJ2-5; 9 bases map to TRBD2. This CDR3 is 16 amino acids long. Germline CDR1 is DFQATT and CDR2 is SNEGSKA (reference sequence).

CDR3 amino acids: CASSFWASGKGGTDTQYF. CDR3 in DNA: TGTGCCAGCAGTTTTTGGGCTAGCGGGAAAGGCGGCACAGATACGCAGTATTTT. The rearrangement links TRBV27 to TRBJ2-3; 9 bases line up with TRBD2. The CDR3 extends over 18 amino acids. J gave up 1 base and V 3 bases, and 11 bases lay outside the gene matches. CDR1 is MNHEY, CDR2 SMNVEV, per germline (reference sequence).

CDR3 nucleotides: TGTGCCAGCAGCCTACAGTACACCATGAACACTGAAGCTTTCTTT. It codes for CASSLQYTMNTEAFF. The chain combines TRBV2 with TRBJ1-1; D remains ambiguous. CDR3 length: 15 amino acids. V gave up 6 bases and J gave up 0 bases, with 14 bases separating them. CDR1 is SNHLY and CDR2 is FYNNEI in the germline V gene. The full variable domain, its missing parts supplied by reference TRBV2 and TRBJ1-1, is EPEVTQTPSHQVTQMGQEVILRCVPISNHLYFYWYRQILGQKVEFLVSFYNNEISEKSEIFDDQFSVERPDGSNFTLKIRSTKLEDSAMYFCASSLQYTMNTEAFFGQGTRLTVV.

This clonotype was found many times. The chain joins TRBV7-2 to TRBJ1-5, with D uncertain. Germline values: CDR1 SGHTA, CDR2 FQGNSA. V was clipped by 4 bases and J by 1 base, with 11 bases between them. CDR3 size: 15 residues. The CDR3: CASSWTLGSNQPQHF. CDR3 coding DNA: TGTGCCAGCAGCTGGACCTTGGGGAGCAATCAGCCCCAGCATTTT.

This clonotype has just a few counts. The chain couples TRBV11-2 to TRBJ2-7; D is possibly TRBD2 (6 bases). The CDR3 spans 18 residues. V dropped 3 bases and J dropped 4 bases, with 25 bases sitting between them. Germline-derived CDR1 and CDR2 are SGHAT and FQNNGV. CDR3 nucleotides: TGTGCCAGCAGCTTCTATATTCAGCCGGGGGTAGCGGAATACGAGCAGTACTTC. It encodes CASSFYIQPGVAEYEQYF. The full variable domain, in which reference TRBV11-2 and TRBJ2-7 provide the parts outside the CDR3, is EAGVAQSPRYKIIEKRQSVAFWCNPISGHATLYWYQQILGQGPKLLIQFQNNGVVDDSQLPKDRFSAERLKGVDSTLKIQPAKLEDSAVYLCASSFYIQPGVAEYEQYFGPGTRLTVT.

This clonotype occurred a few times. This sequence joins TRBV3-1 and TRBJ2-7, with D perhaps matching TRBD2 (6 bases). Trimming removed 0 bases from V and 10 bases from J, with 13 bases in between. In germline, CDR1 is LGHDT, CDR2 YNNKEL (reference sequence). The length of the CDR3 is 13 residues. The CDR3 DNA sequence: TGTGCCAGCAGCCAAGATTACGTAGCGGCTCAGTACTTC. It encodes CASSQDYVAAQYF.

This chain connects TRBV6-5 to TRBJ1-4; the match to TRBD1 covers 8 bases. Germline loops: CDR1 MNHEY, CDR2 SVGAGI. The CDR3 spans 12 residues. V lost 6 bases and J lost 14; bases outside the gene matches: 8. The DNA of the CDR3 is TGTGCCAGCAGCGAGACAGGGGATTCGCTGTTTTTT. It yields the protein CASSETGDSLFF.

This clonotype was detected ten times or more. The chain combines TRBV7-2 with TRBJ2-7; no definite D call. The germline gives CDR1 SGHTA, CDR2 FQGNSA. The CDR3 length is 12 residues. Trimming stripped 3 bases from V and 3 bases from J, with 6 bases between. The DNA for the CDR3 is TGTGCCAGCAGCTTTGATGTCTACGAGCAGTACTTC. Its protein is CASSFDVYEQYF.

In this sample, this clonotype turned up many times. This chain uses TRBV20-1 with TRBJ2-7, with D tentatively TRBD2 (5 bases). The CDR3 runs to 13 residues. The V gene lost 5 bases and the J gene lost 0 bases, with 11 bases spanning the gap. Germline loops: CDR1 DFQATT, CDR2 SNEGSKA (reference sequence). The DNA of the CDR3 is TGCAGTGCTGACCACGGGGACTCCTACGAGCAGTACTTC. This gives the protein CSADHGDSYEQYF.

The table lists this clonotype with many counts. The chain is built from TRBV20-1 and TRBJ2-3, with a possible D match to TRBD2 (7 bases). V lost 5 bases and J lost 4, with 19 bases in between. CDR3 length: 15 residues. Germline V CDR1 and CDR2: DFQATT, SNEGSKA (reference sequence). The CDR3 region has the DNA TGCAGTGCTGAGGACAGCGGGAAGGGCGCAGATACGCAGTATTTT. This encodes CSAEDSGKGADTQYF.

This clonotype showed up many times. This chain uses TRBV7-2 with TRBJ2-4, with 7 bases identical to TRBD1. The V segment lost 1 base and the J segment 8 bases; nucleotides outside the gene matches: 2. CDR1 and CDR2 (germline): SGHTA, FQGNSA. There are 13 residues in the CDR3. CDR3 bases: TGTGCCAGCAGCTTAGTACAGGGGCACATTCAGTACTTC. It specifies CASSLVQGHIQYF.

In this sample, this clonotype turned up many times. V gene TRBV24-1 combines with J gene TRBJ2-1; the D gene is possibly TRBD1 (6 bases). The CDR3 extends over 13 amino acids. Trimming removed 4 bases at V and 10 bases at J, with 13 bases between. Germline V lookup: CDR1 KGHDR, CDR2 SFDVKD. Here the CDR3 reads CATSETGTKEQFF. The CDR3 nucleotides read TGTGCCACCAGTGAAACCGGGACAAAAGAGCAGTTCTTC.

The chain has TRBV12-3 or TRBV12-4 and TRBJ1-3; 8 nucleotides match TRBD1. CDR3 length: 15 amino acids. The J segment lost 7 bases and the V segment lost 5 bases, leaving 10 bases of the junction unmatched. CDR3 amino acids: CASSPGTGLSNTIYF. As DNA, the CDR3 is TGTGCCAGCAGTCCCGGGACAGGACTCTCGAACACCATATATTTT.

This clonotype was counted at least ten times. V and J are TRBV20-1 and TRBJ1-1; TRBD1 aligns across 9 bases. The CDR3 extends over 16 amino acids. J was trimmed by 0 bases and V by 2 bases; bases with no gene match: 7. CDR1 and CDR2 from the germline V gene are DFQATT and SNEGSKA (reference sequence). CDR3 sequence: CSARSGQGQLNTEAFF. The CDR3 coding sequence is TGCAGTGCTAGATCTGGACAGGGGCAACTGAACACTGAAGCTTTCTTT.

This clonotype showed up many times. The rearrangement uses TRBV9 and TRBJ2-1, with TRBD1 matching 8 bases. Per germline, CDR1 SGDLS and CDR2 YYNGEE. The V segment lost 5 bases and the J segment 0 bases; nucleotides outside the gene matches: 7. This CDR3 region has 16 residues. CDR3 sequence (DNA): TGTGCCAGCAGTATAGGGGGGACAGGCTCCTACAATGAGCAGTTCTTC. Encoded protein: CASSIGGTGSYNEQFF.

This clonotype was found a few times. This chain connects TRBV7-2 to TRBJ1-5; D uncertain. The CDR3 runs to 15 residues. Trimming cost V 7 bases and J 2 bases, with 15 bases left between them. Germline CDR1 reads SGHTA; CDR2 reads FQGNSA. The CDR3 region is CASTKFAGGNQPQHF. CDR3 nucleotide sequence: TGTGCCAGCACCAAATTCGCTGGTGGCAATCAGCCCCAGCATTTT. Looking up the rest from reference TRBV7-2 and TRBJ1-5 gives the full variable domain: GAGVSQSPSNKVTEKGKDVELRCDPISGHTALYWYRQSLGQGLEFLIYFQGNSAPDKSGLPSDRFSAERTGGSVSTLTIQRTQQEDSAVYLCASTKFAGGNQPQHFGDGTRLSIL.

This clonotype was counted only a few times. The gene calls are TRBV7-2 and TRBJ2-5, with 7 bases aligning to TRBD2. The CDR3 is 15 residues long. J gave up 4 bases and V 5 bases, and 10 bases lay outside the gene matches. CDR1 is SGHTA and CDR2 is FQGNSA in the germline V gene. As DNA, the CDR3 is TGTGCCAGCAGCGTACAAGCGGGAAATGCAGAGACCCAGTACTTC. Residues: CASSVQAGNAETQYF. The variable domain in full, with the rest retrieved from reference TRBV7-2 and TRBJ2-5, is GAGVSQSPSNKVTEKGKDVELRCDPISGHTALYWYRQSLGQGLEFLIYFQGNSAPDKSGLPSDRFSAERTGGSVSTLTIQRTQQEDSAVYLCASSVQAGNAETQYFGPGTRLLVL.

The CDR3 DNA sequence: TGTGCCAGCAGCCTGGACTATGGTCAAGAGACCCAGTACTTC. Amino acids: CASSLDYGQETQYF. V and J are TRBV5-4 and TRBJ2-5; tentative D call: TRBD2 (6 bases). The germline CDR1 and CDR2 sequences are SGHNT and YYREEE (reference sequence). Trimming removed 4 bases at V and 2 bases at J, with 12 bases between. The CDR3 totals 14 residues.

The chain uses TRBV12-3 or TRBV12-4 and TRBJ2-7, with TRBD2 identical over 7 bases. V was clipped by 2 bases and J by 3 bases; unmatched bases: 13. There are 17 residues in the CDR3. The CDR3 loop is CASSLSVRPGGDYEQYF. The CDR3 nucleotides read TGTGCCAGCAGTTTATCTGTCAGGCCGGGAGGTGACTACGAGCAGTACTTC.

A few counts support this clonotype. The chain is built from TRBV24-1 and TRBJ1-1; no clear D. This CDR3 region has 13 residues. From germline, CDR1 is KGHDR and CDR2 SFDVKD. The germline V and J ends were trimmed by 2 bases and 9 bases, with 12 bases remaining between them. The DNA for the CDR3 is TGTGCCACCAGTGATTCGGCACTTTCCAAAGCTTTCTTT. Translation gives CATSDSALSKAFF.

The chain uses TRBV10-3 and TRBJ2-7, with TRBD1 identical over 8 bases. Per the germline V gene, CDR1 is ENHRY and CDR2 is SYGVKD. V was clipped by 2 bases and J by 3 bases; unmatched bases: 9. The CDR3 runs to 16 residues. The CDR3 DNA is TGTGCCATCAGTGAGCCGTGGACAGGGACTTACTACGAGCAGTACTTC. It specifies CAISEPWTGTYYEQYF.

CDR3 protein: CAISGRGRRNEQFF. In DNA form, the CDR3 reads TGTGCCATCAGTGGCAGGGGGCGCAGAAATGAGCAGTTCTTC. The chain recombines TRBV10-3 with TRBJ2-1, with 8 bases fitting TRBD1. Germline V CDR1 and CDR2: ENHRY, SYGVKD. The CDR3 loop spans 14 amino acids. The junction had 6 bases not matched to a gene; V was cut back by 4 bases and J by 7 bases.

This clonotype has more than one count but fewer than ten. This rearrangement joins TRBV5-8 to TRBJ1-6; 10 bases are a match to TRBD1. The germline CDR1 and CDR2 sequences are SGHTS and YDEGEE. J gave up 10 bases and V 3 bases, and 4 bases lay outside the gene matches. CDR3 size: 14 residues. CDR3 nucleotide sequence: TGTGCCAGCAGCTCAGACAGGGGGCGATCACCCCTCCACTTT. It codes for CASSSDRGRSPLHF.